This T cell receptor beta chain was identified during a study of cytomegalovirus exposure and HLA in healthy donors. Study outcomes and limitations: By a later analysis, the bulk of CMV-associated TCR beta chains appeared HLA-restricted.

60 Vbeta and 13 Jbeta primers were used in PCR. Original processing methods: An analysis performed later counted 72 million or so unique TCR beta chains (roughly 10 million of them shared). Sequencing used immunoSEQ multiplex PCR; TCRdb keeps in-frame clones, though not all of them. Clonal size and the V and J genes are those of that table, whereas D and trimming came from the DNA. Seen here are 130,000 to 150,000 clones, 75% to 80% observed once, and the top ten hold around 2.9%. Concerning this clone itself: Antigen specificity is unknown.

The ends lost 2 bases at V and 7 bases at J; junction bases unmatched: 6. Per the germline V gene, CDR1 is MNHNS and CDR2 is SASEGT. This CDR3 is built from 14 residues. The specimen sequenced was PBMCs. The chain is built from TRBV6-1 and TRBJ2-5, with 8 bases matching TRBD2. This clonotype was sampled from a man aged 35-49 years in good health and CMV-seropositive. CDR3 loop: CASSERTSLGTQYF. CDR3 nucleotide sequence: TGTGCCAGCAGTGAAAGGACTAGCCTAGGGACCCAGTACTTC.